These 11 T cell receptor beta chains were all obtained from the same sample, sequenced in a study of beta chain features in type 1 diabetes. Isolated RNA was reverse transcribed in full, so expressed TCRB transcripts were sequenced. Assay used: immunoSEQ multiplex PCR; TCRdb lists only in-frame clones, some missing. The table shows around 240,000 clones, with about 70% occurring only once. Sequencing was done on a sample of naive CD4+ T cells from blood. The receptors come from a man aged 25 to 40 in good health.

This sequence joins TRBV4-1 and TRBJ2-3; no firm D call. The CDR3 extends over 12 amino acids. CDR1 and CDR2 (germline): MGHRA, YSYEKL. Trimming shortened V by 3 bases and J by 4 bases, and 5 bases separated the two germline ends. The CDR3 DNA reads TGCGCCAGCAGCCACATGGCAGATACGCAGTATTTT. Amino acids: CASSHMADTQYF.

This clone has only one observation. The chain links TRBV5-6 to TRBJ2-5; tentative D call: TRBD2 (6 bases). This CDR3 is 14 amino acids long. The ends were cut back, 4 bases at V and 6 bases at J, with 16 bases in the middle. Germline lookup yields CDR1 SGHDT and CDR2 YYEEEE. The CDR3 spells CASSVPGGWQTQYF. Here the CDR3 DNA reads TGTGCCAGCAGCGTCCCCGGGGGATGGCAGACCCAGTACTTC.

The rearrangement joins TRBV30 to TRBJ1-2; perhaps TRBD1 as D (5 bases). CDR1 is GTSNPN, CDR2 SVGIG, per germline (reference sequence). The CDR3 runs 14 residues. Between the trimmed V and J ends, which lost 8 bases and 3 bases, there was a span of 19 bases. Here the CDR3 reads CAVQYVQGYYGYTF. The CDR3 nucleotides read TGTGCCGTTCAGTACGTCCAGGGTTACTATGGCTACACCTTC.

The rearrangement links TRBV30 to TRBJ2-7, with 12 bases identical to TRBD2. Germline V gives CDR1 GTSNPN, CDR2 SVGIG (reference sequence). The CDR3 loop spans 13 amino acids. CDR3 nucleotide sequence: TGTGCAAGGACTAGCGGGAACTCCTACGAGCAGTACTTC. This gives the protein CARTSGNSYEQYF.

This clone showed up just a few times. The chain has TRBV15 and TRBJ1-2; TRBD1 is a possible D gene (6 bases). Germline values: CDR1 LNHNV, CDR2 YYDKDF (reference sequence). Trimming cost V 7 bases and J 8 bases, with 20 bases left between them. This CDR3 has 14 residues. This CDR3 reads CATTRGGIGEGYTF. CDR3 DNA: TGTGCCACCACCAGGGGAGGGATTGGTGAAGGCTACACCTTC.

The chain uses TRBV7-2 and TRBJ2-5; 8 bases fit TRBD1. The CDR3 has 13 residues. Germline V gene lookup returns CDR1 SGHTA and CDR2 FQGNSA. Trimming took 6 bases from V and 5 from J; bases not matched to a gene: 5. The CDR3 nucleotides read TGTGCCAGCAGGAGGACAGGGTGGGAGACCCAGTACTTC. This translates into CASRRTGWETQYF.

CDR3 nucleotides: TGTGCCAGCAGCGTCGGACTAGCGGGAGGAGGGGAGCAGTACTTC. Its translation: CASSVGLAGGGEQYF. This rearrangement joins TRBV9 to TRBJ2-7, with 14 bases fitting TRBD2. The CDR3 runs 15 residues. CDR1 is SGDLS, CDR2 YYNGEE, per germline. V trimming: 2 bases; J trimming: 7 bases; junction bases outside the gene matches: 5.

The chain couples TRBV7-2 to TRBJ1-6; unclear D gene. The CDR3 is 16 residues long. Per the germline V gene, CDR1 is SGHTA and CDR2 is FQGNSA. Trimming took 1 base from V and 7 from J, leaving 14 bases between them. CDR3 amino acids: CASSLVTGSFNSPLHF. CDR3 sequence (DNA): TGTGCCAGCAGCTTAGTAACGGGTTCGTTCAATTCACCCCTCCACTTT. Supplemented by reference TRBV7-2 and TRBJ1-6, the full variable domain reads GAGVSQSPSNKVTEKGKDVELRCDPISGHTALYWYRQSLGQGLEFLIYFQGNSAPDKSGLPSDRFSAERTGGSVSTLTIQRTQQEDSAVYLCASSLVTGSFNSPLHFGNGTRLTVT.

The V gene is TRBV6-5, the J gene TRBJ2-7; D is perhaps TRBD1 (6 bases). The CDR3 contains 15 residues. The ends were cut back, 0 bases at V and 7 bases at J, with 16 bases in the middle. CDR1 is MNHEY, CDR2 SVGAGI, per germline. The CDR3 sequence: CASSYSPDRTREQYF. The CDR3 region has the DNA TGTGCCAGCAGTTACTCGCCCGACAGGACCCGGGAGCAGTACTTC.

This clone has only one observation. V usage is TRBV14 and J usage is TRBJ2-3; D may be TRBD2 (6 bases). V was pared by 0 bases and J by 0 bases, with 16 bases between. Germline assignment: CDR1 SGHDN and CDR2 FVKESK. The length of the CDR3 is 18 residues. The CDR3 region is CASSQESRRGSSTDTQYF. The DNA for the CDR3 is TGTGCCAGCAGCCAAGAGTCTCGGCGGGGTTCTAGCACAGATACGCAGTATTTT.

The chain links TRBV30 to TRBJ2-1; D unclear. The germline CDR1 and CDR2 sequences are GTSNPN and SVGIG (reference sequence). V was shortened by 0 bases and J by 8 bases, with 5 bases between the two germline ends. The CDR3 covers 11 residues. In DNA, the CDR3 is TGTGCCTGGAGTGTGGCGGATGAGCAGTTCTTC. Amino acids: CAWSVADEQFF.